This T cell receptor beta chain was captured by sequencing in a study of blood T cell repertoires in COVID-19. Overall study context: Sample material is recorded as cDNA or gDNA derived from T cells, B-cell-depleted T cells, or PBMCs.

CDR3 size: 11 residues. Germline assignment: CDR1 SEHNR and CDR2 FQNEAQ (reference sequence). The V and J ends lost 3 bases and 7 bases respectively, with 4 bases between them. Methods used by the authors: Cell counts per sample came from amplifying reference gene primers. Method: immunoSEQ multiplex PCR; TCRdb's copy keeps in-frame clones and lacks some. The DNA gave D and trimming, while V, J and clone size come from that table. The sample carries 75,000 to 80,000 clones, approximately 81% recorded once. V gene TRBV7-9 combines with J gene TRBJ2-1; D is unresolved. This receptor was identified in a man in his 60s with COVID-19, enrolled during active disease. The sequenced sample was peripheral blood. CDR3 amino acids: CASSFGNEQFF. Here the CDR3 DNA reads TGTGCCAGCAGCTTCGGGAATGAGCAGTTCTTC.